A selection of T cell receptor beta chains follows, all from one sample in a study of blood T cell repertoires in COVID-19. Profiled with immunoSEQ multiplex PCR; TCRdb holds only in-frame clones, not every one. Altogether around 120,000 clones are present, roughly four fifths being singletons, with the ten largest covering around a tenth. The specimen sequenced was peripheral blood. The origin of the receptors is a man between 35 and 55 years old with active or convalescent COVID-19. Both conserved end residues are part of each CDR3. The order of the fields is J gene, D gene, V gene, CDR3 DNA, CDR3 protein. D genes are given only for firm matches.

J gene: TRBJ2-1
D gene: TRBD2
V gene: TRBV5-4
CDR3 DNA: TGTGCCAGCAGCTCTCCCCATAGCGGGGGGGCCGGGAATGAGCAGTTCTTC
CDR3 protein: CASSSPHSGGAGNEQFF

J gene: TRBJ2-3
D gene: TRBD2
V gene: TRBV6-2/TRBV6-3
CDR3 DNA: TGTGCCAGCAGCCCGGGGGGTAAGGGCACAGATACGCAGTATTTT
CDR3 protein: CASSPGGKGTDTQYF

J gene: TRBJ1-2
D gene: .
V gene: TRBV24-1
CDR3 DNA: TGTGCCACCAGTGATTTGGGGGCAGGGTGGGTTGGCTACACCTTC
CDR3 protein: CATSDLGAGWVGYTF

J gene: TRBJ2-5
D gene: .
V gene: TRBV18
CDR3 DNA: TGTGCCAGCTCACCTCGGACAGAAATCCAAGAGACCCAGTACTTC
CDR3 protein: CASSPRTEIQETQYF

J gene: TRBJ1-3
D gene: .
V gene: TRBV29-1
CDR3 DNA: TGCAGCGTTGCCAGGGGATCTGGAAACACCATATATTTT
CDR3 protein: CSVARGSGNTIYF

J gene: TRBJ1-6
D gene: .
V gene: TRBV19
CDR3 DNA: TGTGCCAGTAGGGAACAGGGTAATTCACCCCTCCACTTT
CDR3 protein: CASREQGNSPLHF

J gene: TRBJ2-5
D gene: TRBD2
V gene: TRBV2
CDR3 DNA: TGTGCCAGCAGGCGAGCGGGGGCTGTAGAGACCCAGTACTTC
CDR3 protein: CASRRAGAVETQYF

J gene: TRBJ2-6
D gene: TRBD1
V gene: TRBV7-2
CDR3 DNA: TGTGCCAGCAGCCCGGGACAGGTCTTCTCTGGGGCCAACGTCCTGACTTTC
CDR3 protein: CASSPGQVFSGANVLTF

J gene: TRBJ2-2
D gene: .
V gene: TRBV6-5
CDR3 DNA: TGTGCCAGCAGCTCAACGCCAGGGGTTACCGGGGAGCTGTTTTTT
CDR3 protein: CASSSTPGVTGELFF

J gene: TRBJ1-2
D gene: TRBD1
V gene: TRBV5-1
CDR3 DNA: TGCGCCAGCAGCTTGTTTCAGGGGGCGCGGGATGGCTACACCTTC
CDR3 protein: CASSLFQGARDGYTF

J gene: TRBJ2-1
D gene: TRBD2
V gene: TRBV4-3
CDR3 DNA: TGCGCCAGCAGCCTTGGACTAGCGGGGATAGATGAGCAGTTCTTC
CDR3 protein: CASSLGLAGIDEQFF